This record covers a single T cell receptor (beta chain). This sample was included in a study of PD-1 blockade in mismatch repair-deficient tumors. Here immunoSEQ multiplex PCR was the method, and the copy in TCRdb shows in-frame clones only, minus some. Altogether roughly 130,000 clones are present, 88% being singletons, with the ten largest covering 12%. The CDR3 is made up of 15 amino acids. V was clipped by 3 bases and J by 5 bases; unmatched bases: 7. Germline assignment: CDR1 SGDLS and CDR2 YYNGEE. This receptor was taken from an adult with mismatch repair-deficient cancer. This rearrangement joins TRBV9 to TRBJ2-1, with 8 nucleotides matching TRBD2. The sample here was peripheral blood, taken approximately 72 weeks after starting pembrolizumab. The CDR3 DNA sequence: TGTGCCAGCAGCGCTGAGGGACTAGAGAACAATGAGCAGTTCTTC. This translates into CASSAEGLENNEQFF.